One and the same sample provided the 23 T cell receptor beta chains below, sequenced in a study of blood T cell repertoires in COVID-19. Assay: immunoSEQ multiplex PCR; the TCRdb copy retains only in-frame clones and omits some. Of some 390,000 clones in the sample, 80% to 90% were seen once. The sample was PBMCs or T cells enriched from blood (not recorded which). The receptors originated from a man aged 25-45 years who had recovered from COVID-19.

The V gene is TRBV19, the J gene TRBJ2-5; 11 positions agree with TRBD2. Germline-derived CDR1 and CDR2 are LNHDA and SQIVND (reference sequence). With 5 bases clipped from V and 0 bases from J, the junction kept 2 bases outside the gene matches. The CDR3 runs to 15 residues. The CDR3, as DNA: TGTGCCAGTAGTCCACTAGCGGGAGACCAAGAGACCCAGTACTTC. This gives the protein CASSPLAGDQETQYF.

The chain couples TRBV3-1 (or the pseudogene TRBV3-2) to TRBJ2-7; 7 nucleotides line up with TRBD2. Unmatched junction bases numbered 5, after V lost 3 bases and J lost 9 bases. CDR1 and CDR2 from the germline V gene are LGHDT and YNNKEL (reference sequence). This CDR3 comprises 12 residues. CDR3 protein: CASSQATGGQYF. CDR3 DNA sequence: TGTGCCAGCAGCCAGGCCACGGGGGGGCAGTACTTC.

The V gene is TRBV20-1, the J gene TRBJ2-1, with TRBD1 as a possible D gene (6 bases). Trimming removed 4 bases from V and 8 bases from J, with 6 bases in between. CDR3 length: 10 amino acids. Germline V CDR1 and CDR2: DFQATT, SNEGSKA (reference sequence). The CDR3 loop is CSATGDEQFF. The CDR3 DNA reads TGCAGTGCTACAGGGGATGAGCAGTTCTTC.

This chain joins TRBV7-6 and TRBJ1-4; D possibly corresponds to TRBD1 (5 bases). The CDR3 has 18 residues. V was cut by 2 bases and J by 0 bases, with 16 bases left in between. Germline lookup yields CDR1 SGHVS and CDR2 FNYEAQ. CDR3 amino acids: CASSLLGVGQTTNEKLFF. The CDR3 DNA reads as TGTGCCAGCAGCTTATTAGGGGTAGGGCAAACAACTAATGAAAAACTGTTTTTT.

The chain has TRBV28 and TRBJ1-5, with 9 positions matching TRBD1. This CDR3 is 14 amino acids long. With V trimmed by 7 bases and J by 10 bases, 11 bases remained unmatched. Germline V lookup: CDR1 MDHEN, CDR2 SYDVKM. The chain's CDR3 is CASTWPGQGFPQHF. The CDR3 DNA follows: TGTGCCAGCACTTGGCCGGGACAGGGATTCCCCCAGCATTTT. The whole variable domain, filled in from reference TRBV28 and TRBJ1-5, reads DVKVTQSSRYLVKRTGEKVFLECVQDMDHENMFWYRQDPGLGLRLIYFSYDVKMKEKGDIPEGYSVSREKKERFSLILESASTNQTSMYLCASTWPGQGFPQHFGDGTRLSIL.

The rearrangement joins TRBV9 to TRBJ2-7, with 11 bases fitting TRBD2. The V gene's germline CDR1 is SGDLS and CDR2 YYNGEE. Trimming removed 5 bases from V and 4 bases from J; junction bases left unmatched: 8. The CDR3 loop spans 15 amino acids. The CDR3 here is CASSVALAGVYEQYF. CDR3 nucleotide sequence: TGTGCCAGCAGTGTCGCACTAGCGGGAGTGTACGAGCAGTACTTC.

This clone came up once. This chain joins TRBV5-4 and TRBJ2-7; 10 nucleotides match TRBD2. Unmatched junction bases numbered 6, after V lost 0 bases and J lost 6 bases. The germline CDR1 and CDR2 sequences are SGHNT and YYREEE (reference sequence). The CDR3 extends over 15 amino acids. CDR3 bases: TGTGCCAGCAGCTTGGTGTCCAGCGGGAGGGTCGAGCAGTACTTC. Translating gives CASSLVSSGRVEQYF.

The DNA for the CDR3 is TGCGCCAGCAGCTTCGAGCAGGGGCCCCACGAGCAGTACTTC. Translation: CASSFEQGPHEQYF. The chain links TRBV5-1 to TRBJ2-7, with a possible D match to TRBD1 (6 bases). Germline lookup yields CDR1 SGHRS and CDR2 YFSETQ. The V end lost 2 bases, the J end lost 5 bases, and 14 bases lay between the germline ends. The CDR3 is 14 amino acids.

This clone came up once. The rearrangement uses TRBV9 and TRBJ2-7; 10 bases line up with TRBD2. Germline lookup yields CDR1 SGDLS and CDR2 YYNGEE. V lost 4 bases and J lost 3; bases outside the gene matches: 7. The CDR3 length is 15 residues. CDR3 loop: CASSPRVAGGYEQYF. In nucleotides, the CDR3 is TGTGCCAGCAGCCCCAGGGTAGCGGGAGGCTACGAGCAGTACTTC.

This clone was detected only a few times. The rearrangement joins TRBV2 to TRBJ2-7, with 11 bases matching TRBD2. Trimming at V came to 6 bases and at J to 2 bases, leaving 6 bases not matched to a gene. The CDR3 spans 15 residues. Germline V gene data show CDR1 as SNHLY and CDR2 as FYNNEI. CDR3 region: CASSLTSGVTYEQYF. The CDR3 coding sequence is TGTGCCAGCAGCCTGACTAGCGGGGTTACCTACGAGCAGTACTTC.

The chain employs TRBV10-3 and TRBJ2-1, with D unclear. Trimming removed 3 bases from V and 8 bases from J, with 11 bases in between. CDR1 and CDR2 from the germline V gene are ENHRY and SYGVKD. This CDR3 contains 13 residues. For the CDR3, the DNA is TGTGCCATCAGTGACGGAGAAAGATATGAGCAGTTCTTC. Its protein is CAISDGERYEQFF.

CDR3 in amino acids: CASSITGTHGYTF. CDR3 DNA sequence: TGTGCCAGCAGCATAACAGGGACCCATGGCTACACCTTC. The chain joins TRBV28 to TRBJ1-2, with D possibly being TRBD1 (6 bases). The V gene's germline CDR1 is MDHEN and CDR2 SYDVKM. Trimming removed 6 bases from V and 6 bases from J, with 14 bases in between. The CDR3 has 13 residues.

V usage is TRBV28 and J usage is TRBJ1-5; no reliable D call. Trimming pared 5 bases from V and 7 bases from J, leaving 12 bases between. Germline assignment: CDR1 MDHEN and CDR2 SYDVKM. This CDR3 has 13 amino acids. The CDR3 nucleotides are TGTGCCAGCAGTCCGACGGGAAGCCAGCCCCAGCATTTT. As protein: CASSPTGSQPQHF.

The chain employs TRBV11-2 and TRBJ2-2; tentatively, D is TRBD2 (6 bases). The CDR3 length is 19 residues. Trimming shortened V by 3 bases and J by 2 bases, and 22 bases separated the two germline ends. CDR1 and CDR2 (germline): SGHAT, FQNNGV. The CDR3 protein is CASSFGISSGRLNTGELFF. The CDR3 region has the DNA TGTGCCAGCAGCTTCGGTATCAGTAGCGGCAGATTAAACACCGGGGAGCTGTTTTTT.

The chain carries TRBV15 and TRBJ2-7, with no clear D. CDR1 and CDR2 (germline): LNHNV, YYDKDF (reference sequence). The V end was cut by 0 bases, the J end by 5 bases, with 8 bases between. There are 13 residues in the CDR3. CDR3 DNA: TGTGCCACCAGCAGAGATCACGAGGACGAGCAGTACTTC. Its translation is CATSRDHEDEQYF.

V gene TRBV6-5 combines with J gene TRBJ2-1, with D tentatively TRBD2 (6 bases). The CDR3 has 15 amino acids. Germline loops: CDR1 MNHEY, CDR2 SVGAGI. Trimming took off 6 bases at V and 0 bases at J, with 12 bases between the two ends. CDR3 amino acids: CASRRDLSSYNEQFF. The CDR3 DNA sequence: TGTGCCAGCAGGCGGGACTTAAGCTCCTACAATGAGCAGTTCTTC.

CDR3 loop: CASGSGGDEQYF. The CDR3 region has the DNA TGTGCCAGCGGCTCAGGGGGCGACGAGCAGTACTTC. This chain uses TRBV2 with TRBJ2-7; 8 bases align to TRBD1. V was clipped by 8 bases and J by 5 bases; unmatched bases: 5. This CDR3 comprises 12 residues. Germline lookup yields CDR1 SNHLY and CDR2 FYNNEI.

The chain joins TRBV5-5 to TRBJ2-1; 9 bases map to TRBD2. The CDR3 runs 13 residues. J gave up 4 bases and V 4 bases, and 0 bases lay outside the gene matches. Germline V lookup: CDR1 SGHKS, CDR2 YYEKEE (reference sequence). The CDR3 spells CASSSGRYNEQFF. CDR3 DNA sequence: TGTGCCAGCAGCAGCGGGAGGTACAATGAGCAGTTCTTC. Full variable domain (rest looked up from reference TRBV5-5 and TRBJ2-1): DAGVTQSPTHLIKTRGQQVTLRCSPISGHKSVSWYQQVLGQGPQFIFQYYEKEERGRGNFPDRFSARQFPNYSSELNVNALLLGDSALYLCASSSGRYNEQFFGPGTRLTVL.

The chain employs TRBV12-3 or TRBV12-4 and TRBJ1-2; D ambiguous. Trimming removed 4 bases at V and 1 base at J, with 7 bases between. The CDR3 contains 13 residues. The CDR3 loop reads CASSSQVNYGYTF. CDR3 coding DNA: TGTGCCAGCAGTTCCCAGGTTAACTATGGCTACACCTTC.

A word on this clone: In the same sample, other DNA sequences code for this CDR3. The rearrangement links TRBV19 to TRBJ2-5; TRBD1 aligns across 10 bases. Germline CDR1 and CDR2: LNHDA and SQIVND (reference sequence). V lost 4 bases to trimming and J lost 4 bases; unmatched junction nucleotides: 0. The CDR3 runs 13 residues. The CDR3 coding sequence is TGTGCCAGTAGTAGGGACAGGGGAGAGACCCAGTACTTC. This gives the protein CASSRDRGETQYF.

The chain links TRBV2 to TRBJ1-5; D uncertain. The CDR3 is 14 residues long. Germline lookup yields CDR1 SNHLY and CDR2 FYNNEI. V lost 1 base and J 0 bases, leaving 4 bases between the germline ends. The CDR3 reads CASSEGASNQPQHF. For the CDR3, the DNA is TGTGCCAGCAGTGAAGGAGCTAGCAATCAGCCCCAGCATTTT. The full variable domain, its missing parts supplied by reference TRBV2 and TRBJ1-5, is EPEVTQTPSHQVTQMGQEVILRCVPISNHLYFYWYRQILGQKVEFLVSFYNNEISEKSEIFDDQFSVERPDGSNFTLKIRSTKLEDSAMYFCASSEGASNQPQHFGDGTRLSIL.

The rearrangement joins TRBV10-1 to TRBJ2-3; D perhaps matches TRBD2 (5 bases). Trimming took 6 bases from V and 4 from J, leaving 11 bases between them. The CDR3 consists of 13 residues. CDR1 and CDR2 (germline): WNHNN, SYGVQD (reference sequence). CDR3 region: CASSPRAADTQYF. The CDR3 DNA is TGCGCCAGCAGCCCAAGAGCGGCAGATACGCAGTATTTT.

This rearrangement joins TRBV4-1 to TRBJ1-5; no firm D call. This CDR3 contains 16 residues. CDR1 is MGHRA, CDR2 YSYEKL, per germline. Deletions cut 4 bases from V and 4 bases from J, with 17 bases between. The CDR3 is CASSPIFVRQNQPQHF. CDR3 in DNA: TGCGCCAGCAGCCCTATCTTCGTCAGGCAGAATCAGCCCCAGCATTTT.